This TCR beta chain was obtained from a study of regulatory T cells in long-lasting Graves disease. CDR1 and CDR2 from the germline V gene are SQVTM and ANQGSEA. Trimming took off 5 bases at V and 8 bases at J, with 15 bases between the two ends. The CDR3 length is 12 residues. With regard to this clonotype: The antigen is undetermined.

According to the study, TCR beta libraries were built with iRepertoire HTBI primers and CDR3-region Arm-PCR. TCRdb analysed the multiplex PCR reads with MiXCR anew, one entry per CDR3 protein. Of hundreds of thousands of distinct CDR3 sequences in the sample, around 20% were seen once. Time point denoted: persistent/refractory GD, antithyroid drugs over 5 years with positive TRAb. TCR sequences were obtained from RNA taken from PBMCs. Study-level results: Samples came from peripheral blood alone, without thyroid tissue. A limited number of samples was an acknowledged limitation.

This chain connects TRBV29-1 to TRBJ1-1; possibly TRBD1 for D (6 bases). This clonotype was obtained from a female donor with Graves disease. The sample here was peripheral blood mononuclear cells (PBMCs), taken when the disease was refractory, from a patient treated with antithyroid drugs. CDR3 coding DNA: TGCAGCGTTCGACAGGTCCCGCGGGAAGCTTTCTTT. Translation gives CSVRQVPREAFF.